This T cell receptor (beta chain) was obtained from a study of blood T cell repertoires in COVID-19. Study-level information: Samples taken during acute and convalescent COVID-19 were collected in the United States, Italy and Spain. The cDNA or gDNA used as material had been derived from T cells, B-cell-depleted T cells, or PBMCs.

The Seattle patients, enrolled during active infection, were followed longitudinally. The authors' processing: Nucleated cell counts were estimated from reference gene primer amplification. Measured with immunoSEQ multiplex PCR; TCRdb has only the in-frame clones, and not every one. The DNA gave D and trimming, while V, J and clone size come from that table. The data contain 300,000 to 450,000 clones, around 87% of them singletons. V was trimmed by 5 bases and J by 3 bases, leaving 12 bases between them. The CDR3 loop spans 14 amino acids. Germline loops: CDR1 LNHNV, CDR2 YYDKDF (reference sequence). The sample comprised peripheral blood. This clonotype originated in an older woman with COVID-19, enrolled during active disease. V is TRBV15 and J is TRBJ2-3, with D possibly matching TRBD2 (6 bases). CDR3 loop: CATSLAFTTDTQYF. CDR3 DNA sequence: TGTGCCACCAGCCTAGCGTTCACGACAGATACGCAGTATTTT.